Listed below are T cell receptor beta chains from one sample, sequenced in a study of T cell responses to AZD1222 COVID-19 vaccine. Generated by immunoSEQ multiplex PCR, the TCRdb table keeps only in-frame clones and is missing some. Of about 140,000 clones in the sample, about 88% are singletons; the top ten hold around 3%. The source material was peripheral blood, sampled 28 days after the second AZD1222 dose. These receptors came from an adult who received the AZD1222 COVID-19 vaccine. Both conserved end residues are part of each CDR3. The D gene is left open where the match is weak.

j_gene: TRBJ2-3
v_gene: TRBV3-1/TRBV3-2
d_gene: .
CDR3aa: CASTASSLGTDTQYF

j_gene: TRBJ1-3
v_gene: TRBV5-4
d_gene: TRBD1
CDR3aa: CASSSGTAPGNTIYF

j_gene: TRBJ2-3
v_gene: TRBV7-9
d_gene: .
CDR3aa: CASSRTSLSIRPTDTQYF

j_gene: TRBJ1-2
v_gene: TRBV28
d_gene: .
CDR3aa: CASSFGQAGGYTF

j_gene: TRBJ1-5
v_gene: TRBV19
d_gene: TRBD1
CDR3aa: CASTGQGGNQPQHF

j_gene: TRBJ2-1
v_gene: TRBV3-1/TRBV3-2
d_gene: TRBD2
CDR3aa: CASSQLTGGGASYNEQFF

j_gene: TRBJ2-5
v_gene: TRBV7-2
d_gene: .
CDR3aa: CASSLVLTQETQYF

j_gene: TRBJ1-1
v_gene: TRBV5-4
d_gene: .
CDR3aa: CASSLRWGNTEAFF

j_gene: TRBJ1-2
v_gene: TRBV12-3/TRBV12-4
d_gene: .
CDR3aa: CASSLTAYGYTF

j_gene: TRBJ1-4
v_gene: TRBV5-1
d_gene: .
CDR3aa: CASSTDLQAKLFF

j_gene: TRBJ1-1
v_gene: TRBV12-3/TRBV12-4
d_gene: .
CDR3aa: CASSHPGYEAFF

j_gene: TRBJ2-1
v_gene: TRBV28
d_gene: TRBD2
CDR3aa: CASTKTKGLAGGNEQFF

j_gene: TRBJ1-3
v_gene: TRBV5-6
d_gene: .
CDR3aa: CASSLGGSSGNTIYF

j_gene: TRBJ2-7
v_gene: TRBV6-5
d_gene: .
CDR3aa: CASSRGNEQYF

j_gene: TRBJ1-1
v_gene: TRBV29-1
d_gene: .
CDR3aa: CSCLNVGMNTEAFF

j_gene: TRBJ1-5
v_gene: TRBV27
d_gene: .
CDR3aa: CASSPDSTNRVYSNQPQHF

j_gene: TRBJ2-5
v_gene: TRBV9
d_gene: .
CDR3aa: CASSVRGEGETQYF

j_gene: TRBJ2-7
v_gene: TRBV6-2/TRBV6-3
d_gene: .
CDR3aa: CASSYFYQGALSYEQYF

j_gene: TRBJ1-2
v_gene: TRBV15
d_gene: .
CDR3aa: CATSRDRPVAYGYTF

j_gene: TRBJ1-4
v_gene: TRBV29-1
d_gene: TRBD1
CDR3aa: CSAGTGAVATNEKLFF

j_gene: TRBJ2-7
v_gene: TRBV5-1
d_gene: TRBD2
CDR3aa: CASSLSAGEAYEQYF

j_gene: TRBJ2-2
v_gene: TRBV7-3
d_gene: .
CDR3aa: CASRDTGELFF

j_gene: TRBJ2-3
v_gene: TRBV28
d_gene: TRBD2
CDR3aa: CASGVAGGSQDTQYF

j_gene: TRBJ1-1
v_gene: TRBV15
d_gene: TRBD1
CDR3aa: CATSSRRGQGVTEAFF

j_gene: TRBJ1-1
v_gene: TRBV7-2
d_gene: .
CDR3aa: CASSLRGSKNTEAFF